The next 28 T cell receptor beta chains were all read from a single sample in a study of post-analysis software for immune sequencing data. Findings and limits, study-wide: Among a handful of TRBV segments more frequent in patients than controls were TRBV5-6, TRBV5-1 and TRBV20-1.

The antigens these receptors bind are not known. Tagging with unique molecular identifiers was a feature of the TCR beta cDNA libraries. TCRdb reanalysed the PCR reads using MiXCR and keeps one entry per CDR3 protein. The sample consists of around 190,000 distinct CDR3 sequences, around 29% of them appearing once. The sequenced material came from blood. The receptors shown here come from a girl aged 2-17 years with multiple sclerosis.

Points on this clonotype: This may stem from a read error, because a much larger clone lies one nucleotide away. V gene TRBV19 combines with J gene TRBJ2-3; no reliable D call. CDR1 and CDR2 from the germline V gene are LNHDA and SQIVND (reference sequence). There are 13 residues in the CDR3. CDR3 loop: CARSMTVTDTQYF. CDR3 in DNA: TGTGCCAGGAGTATGACCGTCACAGATACGCAGTATTTT. Complete variable domain (other parts from reference TRBV19 and TRBJ2-3): DGGITQSPKYLFRKEGQNVTLSCEQNLNHDAMYWYRQDPGQGLRLIYYSQIVNDFQKGDIAEGYSVSREKKESFPLTVTSAQKNPTAFYLCARSMTVTDTQYFGPGTRLTVL.

This clonotype has ten or more counts. The rearrangement joins TRBV3-1 to TRBJ2-5, with 8 bases that match TRBD2. V lost 6 bases to trimming and J lost 5 bases; unmatched junction nucleotides: 17. Germline V gene sequence: CDR1 LGHDT, CDR2 YNNKEL (reference sequence). CDR3 length: 17 amino acids. In nucleotides, the CDR3 is TGTGCCAGCAGTCTTACCGGGGGGGGAATGGTGAGGGAGACCCAGTACTTC. It specifies CASSLTGGGMVRETQYF.

The chain uses TRBV6-1 and TRBJ1-5; weak D call: TRBD1 (6 bases). This CDR3 spans 18 amino acids. Trimming cost V 5 bases and J 1 base, with 21 bases left between them. Germline V CDR1 and CDR2: MNHNS, SASEGT. CDR3: CASSTRLRGGGSNQPQHF. In DNA form, the CDR3 reads TGTGCCAGCAGTACCCGTCTACGGGGGGGCGGCAGCAATCAGCCCCAGCATTTT.

The chain combines TRBV27 with TRBJ2-5; 10 bases agree with TRBD2. This CDR3 contains 17 residues. V was pared by 4 bases and J by 14 bases, with 22 bases of the junction left unmatched. Germline CDR1 is MNHEY and CDR2 is SMNVEV (reference sequence). CDR3 DNA: TGTGCCAGCAGTTCCCCGCCCCCAAGCGGGGGGGTAGACGAGCACTACTTC. Residues: CASSSPPPSGGVDEHYF.

This clonotype was picked up many times. The chain carries TRBV20-1 and TRBJ2-7, with 12 positions matching TRBD2. The ends lost 4 bases at V and 2 bases at J; junction bases unmatched: 3. The CDR3 spans 14 residues. The germline gives CDR1 DFQATT, CDR2 SNEGSKA (reference sequence). The CDR3 DNA reads TGCAGTGCTACGACTAGCGGGAGAACCTACGAGCAGTACTTC. Translation: CSATTSGRTYEQYF.

This clonotype showed up many times. This chain connects TRBV12-3 or TRBV12-4 to TRBJ2-3; no firm D call. With 5 bases removed from V and 4 bases from J, the gap between germline ends came to 19 bases. The CDR3 is 16 residues long. Here the CDR3 reads CASSPQAAVGPDTQYF. The CDR3 region has the DNA TGTGCCAGCAGTCCCCAGGCCGCCGTAGGCCCAGATACGCAGTATTTT.

Notes on this clonotype: This could be a read error, since a much larger clone is one nucleotide away. V is TRBV27 and J is TRBJ2-7; no reliable D call. The CDR3 extends over 13 amino acids. Germline CDR1 MNHEY, CDR2 SMNVEV (reference sequence). The CDR3 nucleotides read TGTGCCAGCAGCCCTACTCCGAAATACGAGCTGTACTTC. Translating gives CASSPTPKYELYF.

The chain joins TRBV12-3 or TRBV12-4 to TRBJ1-2; TRBD1 aligns across 7 bases. The CDR3 runs to 12 residues. Trimming took 6 bases from V and 8 from J; bases not matched to a gene: 6. The CDR3 here is CASRTGIRGYTF. In DNA, the CDR3 is TGTGCCAGCAGGACAGGGATCCGGGGCTACACCTTC.

This chain connects TRBV7-2 to TRBJ2-5; tentative D call: TRBD1 (6 bases). Judging by the DNA end, TRBJ2-7 fits better; the J call may be wrong. The CDR3 sequence is 16 residues long. Germline V lookup: CDR1 SGHTA, CDR2 FQGNSA. The CDR3 sequence: CASSLVGAGAISEQYF. The CDR3 DNA reads as TGTGCCAGCAGCTTAGTTGGGGCAGGGGCGATAAGCGAGCAGTACTTC.

The chain combines TRBV20-1 with TRBJ1-1; the D is unclear. From germline, CDR1 is DFQATT and CDR2 SNEGSKA (reference sequence). The V end lost 5 bases, the J end lost 1 base, and 11 bases lay between the germline ends. CDR3 length: 13 residues. The CDR3 spells CSAPPIGNTEAFF. As DNA, the CDR3 is TGCAGTGCTCCCCCGATCGGGAACACTGAAGCTTTCTTT.

The chain links TRBV11-1 to TRBJ2-5; D may match TRBD1 or TRBD2 (5 bases each). The CDR3 spans 14 residues. CDR1 is SGHAT, CDR2 FQDESV, per germline (reference sequence). The V and J ends lost 3 bases and 7 bases respectively, with 15 bases between them. The chain's CDR3 is CASSLRDRGGTQYF. CDR3 nucleotide sequence: TGTGCCAGCAGCTTGAGGGACCGGGGCGGGACCCAGTACTTC.

This chain connects TRBV20-1 to TRBJ1-2; 12 bases are shared with TRBD1. Germline CDR1 is DFQATT and CDR2 is SNEGSKA (reference sequence). V was clipped by 5 bases and J by 8 bases; unmatched bases: 6. The CDR3 runs 13 residues. This CDR3 reads CSASRDRGPGYTF. In nucleotides, the CDR3 is TGCAGTGCTTCCCGGGACAGGGGGCCGGGCTACACCTTC.

The sample holds many counts of this clonotype. The rearrangement uses TRBV7-8 and TRBJ2-1, with unresolved D. The germline V gene has CDR1 SGHVS and CDR2 FQNEAQ. CDR3 length equals 17 residues. Trimming shortened V by 1 base and J by 2 bases, and 15 bases separated the two germline ends. The DNA of the CDR3 is TGTGCCAGCAGCTTAGGCGGTCAGTCCGGCCCCTACAATGAGCAGTTCTTC. Encoded protein: CASSLGGQSGPYNEQFF. The full variable domain, in which reference TRBV7-8 and TRBJ2-1 provide the parts outside the CDR3, is GAGVSQSPRYKVAKRGQDVALRCDPISGHVSLFWYQQALGQGPEFLTYFQNEAQLDKSGLPSDRFFAERPEGSVSTLKIQRTQQEDSAVYLCASSLGGQSGPYNEQFFGPGTRLTVL.

This clonotype was seen a few times. The gene calls are TRBV3-1 and TRBJ2-5; D perhaps matches TRBD2 (5 bases). Germline values: CDR1 LGHDT, CDR2 YNNKEL (reference sequence). This CDR3 spans 18 amino acids. The V gene lost 4 bases and the J gene lost 4 bases, with 25 bases spanning the gap. CDR3 nucleotide sequence: TGTGCCAGCAGCCCGGGCGACGGACTTACCTCATTTGGAGAGACCCAGTACTTC. Protein: CASSPGDGLTSFGETQYF.

This clonotype was seen repeatedly, ten times or more. The V call is TRBV7-9, the J call TRBJ2-1; tentatively, D is TRBD1 or TRBD2 (5 bases each). CDR1 is SEHNR, CDR2 FQNEAQ, per germline (reference sequence). The CDR3 runs 11 residues. Deletions cut 5 bases from V and 15 bases from J, with 14 bases between. The CDR3 nucleotides are TGTGCCAGCAGCGGAGAGGGGTATCGGTTCTTC. It yields the protein CASSGEGYRFF.

The rearrangement links TRBV6-1 to TRBJ2-1, with D unresolved. CDR3 length: 15 amino acids. From germline, CDR1 is MNHNS and CDR2 SASEGT. V was shortened by 2 bases and J by 4 bases, with 12 bases between the two germline ends. CDR3 region: CASSETRTLYNEQFF. The CDR3 bases are TGTGCCAGCAGTGAAACTCGGACCTTATACAATGAGCAGTTCTTC.

This clonotype was detected many times. This chain uses TRBV20-1 with TRBJ1-5; the D is unclear. Germline V gene data show CDR1 as DFQATT and CDR2 as SNEGSKA (reference sequence). This CDR3 region has 13 residues. Deletions cut 3 bases from V and 4 bases from J, with 10 bases between. The CDR3 loop reads CSASVRENQPQHF. DNA of the CDR3: TGCAGTGCTAGCGTGCGGGAGAATCAGCCCCAGCATTTT.

This clonotype was found a few times. This may be a read error: a much more frequent sequence differs by one nucleotide. The J gene is TRBJ2-5, the V gene TRBV20-1, with D unresolved. Trimming cost V 6 bases and J 11 bases, with 19 bases left between them. This CDR3 has 12 amino acids. Germline CDR1 is DFQATT and CDR2 is SNEGSKA (reference sequence). The chain's CDR3 is CSATPQFYKQYF. In nucleotides, the CDR3 is TGCAGTGCCACGCCTCAATTCTACAAGCAGTACTTC.

In its sample, this clonotype was seen a few times. A much bigger clone sits one base away, suggesting this may be a read error. The gene calls are TRBV29-1 and TRBJ2-7; D assignment may be TRBD1 or TRBD2 (5 bases each). The CDR3 loop spans 13 amino acids. Per germline, CDR1 SQVTM and CDR2 ANQGSEA. The DNA of the CDR3 is TGCAGCGTGGCAAACGGGGCCCTCTACAAGCAGTACTTC. The encoded protein is CSVANGALYKQYF.

The chain uses TRBV9 and TRBJ1-1; 7 nucleotides align to TRBD1. The V gene end was trimmed by 2 bases and the J gene end by 3 bases; junction bases not matched to a gene: 10. Germline loops: CDR1 SGDLS, CDR2 YYNGEE. The CDR3 covers 16 residues. The DNA for the CDR3 is TGTGCCAGCAGCGTTGGGGGGGGGACAGTTTACACTGAAGCTTTCTTT. Translated: CASSVGGGTVYTEAFF.

The V gene is TRBV5-6, the J gene TRBJ2-1; D not resolved. This CDR3 spans 18 amino acids. V lost 1 base to trimming and J lost 2 bases, with 19 bases between them. Looked up from germline, CDR1 is SGHDT and CDR2 is YYEEEE. The CDR3 sequence is CASSLPFSGPLTYNEQFF. The CDR3 DNA reads TGTGCCAGCAGCTTGCCTTTTTCTGGCCCTCTAACCTACAATGAGCAGTTCTTC.

The chain joins TRBV7-2 to TRBJ1-1; D ambiguous. This CDR3 comprises 13 residues. The V and J ends lost 0 bases and 10 bases respectively, with 12 bases between them. The germline CDR1 and CDR2 sequences are SGHTA and FQGNSA. The DNA of the CDR3 is TGTGCCAGCAGCTTAGCGAGGGAAGGAGGAGCTTTCTTT. It codes for CASSLAREGGAFF. The entire variable domain, with the rest obtained from reference TRBV7-2 and TRBJ1-1, is as follows: GAGVSQSPSNKVTEKGKDVELRCDPISGHTALYWYRQSLGQGLEFLIYFQGNSAPDKSGLPSDRFSAERTGGSVSTLTIQRTQQEDSAVYLCASSLAREGGAFFGQGTRLTVV.

Many counts were recorded for this clonotype. The chain uses TRBV28 and TRBJ2-1; TRBD2 aligns across 8 bases. V was clipped by 8 bases and J by 4 bases; unmatched bases: 4. The CDR3 runs to 13 residues. Germline CDR1 reads MDHEN; CDR2 reads SYDVKM. DNA for the CDR3: TGTGCCAGCCTGGCGGGAGGATACAATGAGCAGTTCTTC. Its translation: CASLAGGYNEQFF. Full variable domain (outside the CDR3, taken from reference TRBV28 and TRBJ2-1): DVKVTQSSRYLVKRTGEKVFLECVQDMDHENMFWYRQDPGLGLRLIYFSYDVKMKEKGDIPEGYSVSREKKERFSLILESASTNQTSMYLCASLAGGYNEQFFGPGTRLTVL.

This clonotype occurred many times. The chain combines TRBV27 with TRBJ1-2; no clear D. CDR1 is MNHEY, CDR2 SMNVEV, per germline (reference sequence). The CDR3 runs 12 residues. Trimming removed 6 bases at V and 2 bases at J, with 7 bases between. CDR3 coding DNA: TGTGCCAGCAGAGAGGCAAACTATGGCTACACCTTC. This translates into CASREANYGYTF.

This clonotype was detected only a few times. The V gene is TRBV7-9, the J gene TRBJ1-4; possibly TRBD1 for D (5 bases). CDR1 is SEHNR, CDR2 FQNEAQ, per germline (reference sequence). This CDR3 spans 16 amino acids. Trimming cost V 0 bases and J 3 bases, with 11 bases left between them. DNA of the CDR3: TGTGCCAGCAGCTTAGCGGGGGGAAGTCCTAATGAAAAACTGTTTTTT. It codes for CASSLAGGSPNEKLFF.

This clonotype was counted at least ten times. The rearrangement links TRBV7-2 to TRBJ2-1; 9 bases are shared with TRBD2. The junction had 6 bases not matched to a gene; V was cut back by 2 bases and J by 7 bases. Germline assignment: CDR1 SGHTA and CDR2 FQGNSA. CDR3 length equals 15 residues. The CDR3 coding sequence is TGTGCCAGCAGCTTATACGGCGGGGGGGCAAATGAGCAGTTCTTC. Amino acids: CASSLYGGGANEQFF. Supplemented by reference TRBV7-2 and TRBJ2-1, the full variable domain reads GAGVSQSPSNKVTEKGKDVELRCDPISGHTALYWYRQSLGQGLEFLIYFQGNSAPDKSGLPSDRFSAERTGGSVSTLTIQRTQQEDSAVYLCASSLYGGGANEQFFGPGTRLTVL.

About this clonotype: One junction end does not reproduce the germline sequence, and a read error may be involved. This sequence joins TRBV20-1 and TRBJ1-2; no reliable D call. The CDR3 contains 13 residues. CDR1 is DFQATT and CDR2 is SNEGSKA in the germline V gene (reference sequence). DNA of the CDR3: TGCAGTGCTAGAGACCGGACGGGGAATGGCCACACCTTC. Protein sequence: CSARDRTGNGHTF.

Remarks on this clonotype: This sequence may be a read error, since a much larger clone differs from it by one base. The chain has TRBV5-5 and TRBJ2-1; D gene uncertain. Trimming took 3 bases from V and 5 from J, leaving 15 bases between them. The CDR3 runs 15 residues. CDR1 is SGHKS and CDR2 is YYEKEE in the germline V gene (reference sequence). The CDR3 loop reads CASSSCIAPNNEQFF. The CDR3 DNA reads as TGTGCCAGCAGCTCCTGCATAGCCCCTAACAATGAGCAGTTCTTC.